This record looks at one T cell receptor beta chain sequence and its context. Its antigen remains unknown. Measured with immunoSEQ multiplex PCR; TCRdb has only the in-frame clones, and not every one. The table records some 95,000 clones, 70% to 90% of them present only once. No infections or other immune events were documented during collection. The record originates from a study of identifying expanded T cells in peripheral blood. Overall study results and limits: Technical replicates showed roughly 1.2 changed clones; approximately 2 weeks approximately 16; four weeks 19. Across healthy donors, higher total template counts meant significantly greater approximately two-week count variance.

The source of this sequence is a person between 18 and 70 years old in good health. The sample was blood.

This CDR3 reads CASSFTGPKETQYF. CDR3 sequence (DNA): TGTGCCAGCAGCTTTACAGGACCAAAAGAGACCCAGTACTTC. This sequence joins TRBV7-2 and TRBJ2-5; a possible D gene is TRBD1 (5 bases). Germline V gene data show CDR1 as SGHTA and CDR2 as FQGNSA. The germline V and J ends were trimmed by 3 bases and 3 bases, with 11 bases remaining between them. The CDR3 is 14 amino acids.